This passage covers 21 T cell receptor beta chains from one sample sequenced in a study of cytomegalovirus exposure and HLA in healthy donors. Assay: immunoSEQ multiplex PCR; the TCRdb copy retains only in-frame clones and omits some. The sample lists around 66,000 clones, around 97% occurring once. The sequencing input was PBMCs. All receptors come from a woman aged 18-29 years in good health and CMV-seropositive.

The chain couples TRBV5-5 to TRBJ2-3, with D unresolved. Trimming took off 5 bases at V and 4 bases at J, with 5 bases between the two ends. Germline assignment: CDR1 SGHKS and CDR2 YYEKEE (reference sequence). This CDR3 has 11 residues. The CDR3 loop reads CASSPADTQYF. The CDR3 DNA reads TGTGCCAGCAGTCCAGCAGATACGCAGTATTTT.

The rearrangement links TRBV7-3 to TRBJ2-2; D gene unclear. Trimming took off 0 bases at V and 4 bases at J, with 9 bases between the two ends. Per the germline V gene, CDR1 is SGHTA and CDR2 is FQGTGA. The CDR3 runs 15 residues. This chain's CDR3 is CASSLTAQSTGELFF. CDR3 in DNA: TGTGCCAGCAGCTTAACAGCACAGAGCACCGGGGAGCTGTTTTTT.

The chain employs TRBV9 and TRBJ1-1; possible D gene TRBD1, 5 bases. The CDR3 has 15 residues. The germline V gene encodes CDR1 SGDLS and CDR2 YYNGEE. V lost 0 bases and J 1 base, leaving 10 bases between the germline ends. CDR3 amino acids: CASSVVWGGNTEAFF. In DNA form, the CDR3 reads TGTGCCAGCAGCGTAGTATGGGGGGGGAACACTGAAGCTTTCTTT.

There are a few counts of this clone. The V call is TRBV29-1, the J call TRBJ1-1; TRBD1 might be the D (5 bases). Trimming shortened V by 4 bases and J by 5 bases, and 11 bases separated the two germline ends. Per germline, CDR1 SQVTM and CDR2 ANQGSEA. This CDR3 region has 12 residues. CDR3 coding DNA: TGCAGCGTTGCCCCGGGGGAGACTGAAGCTTTCTTT. Translation: CSVAPGETEAFF. The variable domain in full, with the rest retrieved from reference TRBV29-1 and TRBJ1-1, is SAVISQKPSRDICQRGTSLTIQCQVDSQVTMMFWYRQQPGQSLTLIATANQGSEATYESGFVIDKFPISRPNLTFSTLTVSNMSPEDSSIYLCSVAPGETEAFFGQGTRLTVV.

In its sample, this clone was seen once. The V call is TRBV12-5, the J call TRBJ1-1; D might be TRBD1 (6 bases). The germline V gene has CDR1 LGHNT and CDR2 FRNRAP. The CDR3 totals 15 residues. Trimming cost V 5 bases and J 0 bases, with 13 bases left between them. The CDR3 sequence: CASGTGRAMNTEAFF. CDR3 sequence (DNA): TGTGCTAGTGGTACAGGGAGAGCTATGAACACTGAAGCTTTCTTT. Using reference TRBV12-5 and TRBJ1-1 for the parts outside the CDR3, the full variable domain is DARVTQTPRHKVTEMGQEVTMRCQPILGHNTVFWYRQTMMQGLELLAYFRNRAPLDDSGMPKDRFSAEMPDATLATLKIQPSEPRDSAVYFCASGTGRAMNTEAFFGQGTRLTVV.

This clone was counted only a few times. J is TRBJ2-3 and V is TRBV4-2; 10 bases line up with TRBD2. The germline V gene encodes CDR1 LGHNA and CDR2 YNFKEQ. This CDR3 is built from 16 residues. V dropped 2 bases and J dropped 2; count of bases not matched to a gene: 4. This chain's CDR3 is CASSQSGLAATDTQYF. The CDR3 coding sequence is TGTGCCAGCAGCCAATCCGGACTAGCGGCCACAGATACGCAGTATTTT.

This rearrangement joins TRBV6-1 to TRBJ2-7; a possible D gene is TRBD1 (5 bases). CDR1 MNHNS and CDR2 SASEGT come from the germline V gene. Trimming cost V 8 bases and J 3 bases, with 11 bases left between them. The CDR3 extends over 12 amino acids. CDR3 amino acids: CASLAGIYEQYF. Here the CDR3 DNA reads TGTGCCAGCTTAGCAGGGATCTACGAGCAGTACTTC.

The V call is TRBV5-4, the J call TRBJ2-1; TRBD2 agrees at 9 bases. The trim removed 4 bases at V and 4 bases at J, leaving 6 bases unmatched. Per the germline V gene, CDR1 is SGHNT and CDR2 is YYREEE (reference sequence). The CDR3 extends over 15 amino acids. The CDR3 loop is CASSLGAGGYNEQFF. CDR3 DNA sequence: TGTGCCAGCAGCCTGGGGGCGGGAGGGTACAATGAGCAGTTCTTC.

This chain connects TRBV6-1 to TRBJ2-3; TRBD1 agrees at 8 bases. The CDR3 length is 13 residues. Germline V lookup: CDR1 MNHNS, CDR2 SASEGT. The V segment lost 5 bases and the J segment 5 bases; nucleotides outside the gene matches: 3. The CDR3 coding sequence is TGTGCCAGCAGTAGGGACAGGCAAGATACGCAGTATTTT. Amino acid sequence: CASSRDRQDTQYF.

The chain recombines TRBV10-1 with TRBJ2-1; 10 bases fit TRBD2. CDR3 size: 17 residues. CDR1 is WNHNN and CDR2 is SYGVQD in the germline V gene (reference sequence). The V gene end was trimmed by 2 bases and the J gene end by 2 bases; junction bases not matched to a gene: 6. CDR3 coding DNA: TGCGCCAGCAGTGAGGCTAGCGGGAGCCCTACCTACAATGAGCAGTTCTTC. Its translation is CASSEASGSPTYNEQFF.

The count of this clone is one. V is TRBV9 and J is TRBJ2-5, with 9 bases identical to TRBD2. This CDR3 contains 14 residues. J lost 3 bases, V lost 4 bases, and 4 bases had no gene match. Germline CDR1 SGDLS, CDR2 YYNGEE. This CDR3 reads CASSSLAGKETQYF. The CDR3 bases are TGTGCCAGCAGCTCACTAGCGGGTAAAGAGACCCAGTACTTC.

V gene TRBV2 combines with J gene TRBJ1-2, with TRBD1 as a possible D gene (6 bases). V lost 6 bases, J lost 2 bases, and 7 bases lay in between. Germline V gives CDR1 SNHLY, CDR2 FYNNEI. The CDR3 consists of 12 residues. Here the CDR3 DNA reads TGTGCCAGCAGCGGACAGAACTATGGCTACACCTTC. It specifies CASSGQNYGYTF.

The chain uses TRBV27 and TRBJ1-1; the D gene is possibly TRBD1 (5 bases). Trimming left V 3 bases short and J 1 base short, with 9 bases between. The CDR3 totals 14 residues. Germline V gives CDR1 MNHEY, CDR2 SMNVEV (reference sequence). The CDR3 DNA reads TGTGCCAGCAGTTTTGGGGCGACGAACACTGAAGCTTTCTTT. Translated: CASSFGATNTEAFF.

The chain combines TRBV28 with TRBJ1-1; D is unresolved. V dropped 6 bases and J dropped 7 bases, with 12 bases sitting between them. From germline, CDR1 is MDHEN and CDR2 SYDVKM. The CDR3 is 12 residues long. This CDR3 is CASSLTDYEAFF. The CDR3 nucleotides are TGTGCCAGCAGCTTAACAGATTATGAAGCTTTCTTT. Full variable domain (outside the CDR3, taken from reference TRBV28 and TRBJ1-1): DVKVTQSSRYLVKRTGEKVFLECVQDMDHENMFWYRQDPGLGLRLIYFSYDVKMKEKGDIPEGYSVSREKKERFSLILESASTNQTSMYLCASSLTDYEAFFGQGTRLTVV.

The chain carries TRBV6-5 and TRBJ2-7, with 9 bases aligning to TRBD2. The CDR3 consists of 16 residues. J gave up 0 bases and V 2 bases, and 5 bases lay outside the gene matches. Germline values: CDR1 MNHEY, CDR2 SVGAGI. CDR3 loop: CASSYHSGSGSYEQYF. For the CDR3, the DNA is TGTGCCAGCAGTTACCATAGCGGGAGTGGCTCCTACGAGCAGTACTTC.

The chain joins TRBV28 to TRBJ1-1, with a weak D call TRBD1 (5 bases). With 7 bases removed from V and 3 bases from J, the gap between germline ends came to 9 bases. This CDR3 contains 12 residues. CDR1 and CDR2 (germline): MDHEN, SYDVKM. The CDR3 loop reads CASKGLYTEAFF. DNA of the CDR3: TGTGCCAGCAAGGGACTATACACTGAAGCTTTCTTT.

The chain joins TRBV27 to TRBJ2-1; TRBD1 agrees at 8 bases. Germline lookup yields CDR1 MNHEY and CDR2 SMNVEV (reference sequence). The CDR3 contains 13 residues. The V segment lost 5 bases and the J segment 5 bases; nucleotides outside the gene matches: 2. CDR3 DNA sequence: TGTGCCAGCAGTGGGGGACAGGACAATGAGCAGTTCTTC. This codes for CASSGGQDNEQFF.

The chain couples TRBV5-1 to TRBJ2-3, with 11 nucleotides matching TRBD1. With 3 bases clipped from V and 4 bases from J, the junction kept 13 bases outside the gene matches. The CDR3 is made up of 18 amino acids. Germline values: CDR1 SGHRS, CDR2 YFSETQ. The CDR3 nucleotides are TGCGCCAGCAGCTGGACAGGGGGCGCGAGTAGGTCCGCAGATACGCAGTATTTT. It translates to CASSWTGGASRSADTQYF. The full variable domain, its missing parts supplied by reference TRBV5-1 and TRBJ2-3, is KAGVTQTPRYLIKTRGQQVTLSCSPISGHRSVSWYQQTPGQGLQFLFEYFSETQRNKGNFPGRFSGRQFSNSRSEMNVSTLELGDSALYLCASSWTGGASRSADTQYFGPGTRLTVL.

V usage is TRBV5-6 and J usage is TRBJ2-7; D may be TRBD2 (6 bases). The V gene's germline CDR1 is SGHDT and CDR2 YYEEEE. The CDR3 loop spans 17 amino acids. V lost 4 bases and J 1 base, leaving 21 bases between the germline ends. CDR3 DNA sequence: TGTGCCAGCAGCCTAGGGGCTAGCGCTTACCTGTCCTACGAGCAGTACTTC. This codes for CASSLGASAYLSYEQYF.

The chain carries TRBV11-3 and TRBJ2-7; D gene unclear. Trimming removed 1 base from V and 7 bases from J, with 14 bases in between. Germline CDR1 reads SGHNT; CDR2 reads YENEEA. This CDR3 spans 14 amino acids. In DNA, the CDR3 is TGTGCCAGCAGCTTAGGGCCGGGTTCGAGGGAGCAGTACTTC. Amino acid sequence: CASSLGPGSREQYF.

The chain joins TRBV14 to TRBJ1-1, with a possible D match to TRBD1 (5 bases). The V and J ends lost 5 bases and 1 base respectively, with 11 bases between them. Germline values: CDR1 SGHDN, CDR2 FVKESK. The CDR3 is made up of 14 amino acids. Here the CDR3 reads CASSDFDRNTEAFF. In DNA form, the CDR3 reads TGTGCCAGCAGCGATTTCGACAGGAACACTGAAGCTTTCTTT.